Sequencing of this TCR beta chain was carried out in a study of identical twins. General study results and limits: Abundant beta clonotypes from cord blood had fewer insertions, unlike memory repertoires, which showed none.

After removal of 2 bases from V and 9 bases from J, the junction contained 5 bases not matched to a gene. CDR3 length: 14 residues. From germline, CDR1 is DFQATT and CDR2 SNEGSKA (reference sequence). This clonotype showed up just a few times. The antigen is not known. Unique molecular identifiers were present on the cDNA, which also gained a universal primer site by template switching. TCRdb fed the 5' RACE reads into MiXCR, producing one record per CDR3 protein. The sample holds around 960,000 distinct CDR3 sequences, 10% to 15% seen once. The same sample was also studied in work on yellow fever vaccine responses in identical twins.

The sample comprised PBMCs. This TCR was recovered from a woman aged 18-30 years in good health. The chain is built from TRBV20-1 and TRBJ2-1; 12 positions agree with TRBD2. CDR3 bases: TGCAGTGCTAGACGACTAGCGGGAGAGGGTGAGCAGTTCTTC. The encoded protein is CSARRLAGEGEQFF.